The 10 T cell receptor beta chains presented below share a single source sample, sequenced in a study of blood T cell repertoires in COVID-19. The assay was immunoSEQ multiplex PCR, and TCRdb's table has in-frame clones only and misses some. The table records 380,000 or so clones, 80% to 90% of them present only once. The sequenced sample consisted of peripheral blood. These receptors all stem from a woman aged 55-69 years with COVID-19, enrolled during active disease.

This clone has a count of ten or more. This chain uses TRBV5-1 with TRBJ1-4; perhaps TRBD1 as D (6 bases). The CDR3 spans 14 residues. V dropped 3 bases and J dropped 8 bases, with 14 bases sitting between them. Germline V gives CDR1 SGHRS, CDR2 YFSETQ. DNA for the CDR3: TGCGCCAGCAGCTCCACAGGGTCCGGGGAAAAACTGTTTTTT. Protein product: CASSSTGSGEKLFF.

V and J are TRBV5-5 and TRBJ2-6, with D hard to call. The CDR3 spans 14 residues. The V gene's germline CDR1 is SGHKS and CDR2 YYEKEE (reference sequence). Trimming pared 4 bases from V and 2 bases from J, leaving 7 bases between. Here the CDR3 DNA reads TGTGCCAGCAGCCTCGTAGCTGGGGCCAACGTCCTGACTTTC. Amino acids: CASSLVAGANVLTF.

This chain links TRBV5-1 with TRBJ1-2; 8 positions agree with TRBD1. This CDR3 has 19 residues. The junction had 16 bases not matched to a gene; V was cut back by 0 bases and J by 3 bases. Germline lookup yields CDR1 SGHRS and CDR2 YFSETQ. The CDR3 loop is CASSLVGVSLDRVDYGYTF. CDR3 coding DNA: TGCGCCAGCAGCTTGGTAGGTGTGAGTTTGGACAGGGTGGACTATGGCTACACCTTC.

The gene calls are TRBV9 and TRBJ1-1, with D uncertain. Per germline, CDR1 SGDLS and CDR2 YYNGEE. The V gene lost 2 bases and the J gene lost 1 base, with 12 bases spanning the gap. The CDR3 runs to 15 residues. The CDR3 region is CASSVLTGRNTEAFF. CDR3 DNA: TGTGCCAGCAGCGTCCTAACGGGTCGGAACACTGAAGCTTTCTTT. Full variable domain (outside the CDR3, taken from reference TRBV9 and TRBJ1-1): DSGVTQTPKHLITATGQRVTLRCSPRSGDLSVYWYQQSLDQGLQFLIQYYNGEERAKGNILERFSAQQFPDLHSELNLSSLELGDSALYFCASSVLTGRNTEAFFGQGTRLTVV.

J is TRBJ1-5 and V is TRBV7-8, with 9 nucleotides matching TRBD1. Germline CDR1 reads SGHVS; CDR2 reads FQNEAQ. The ends lost 5 bases at V and 7 bases at J; junction bases unmatched: 12. CDR3 length equals 16 residues. The CDR3 sequence is CASSPVPGQGRQPQHF. CDR3 nucleotide sequence: TGTGCCAGCAGCCCGGTCCCGGGACAGGGTCGCCAGCCCCAGCATTTT.

This clone was detected many times. The chain has TRBV3-1 (or the pseudogene TRBV3-2) and TRBJ2-5; a weak D match, TRBD1 (6 bases). In germline, CDR1 is LGHDT, CDR2 YNNKEL (reference sequence). V was trimmed by 4 bases and J by 7 bases, leaving 25 bases between them. CDR3 length: 17 amino acids. The chain's CDR3 is CASSLAWRTALKRTQYF. CDR3 nucleotide sequence: TGTGCCAGCAGCCTTGCTTGGAGGACAGCTTTAAAGAGGACCCAGTACTTC.

This chain uses TRBV5-4 with TRBJ2-1, with 7 bases fitting TRBD1. CDR3 length: 16 amino acids. Germline values: CDR1 SGHNT, CDR2 YYREEE (reference sequence). Trimming cost V 4 bases and J 3 bases; bases outside gene matches: 10. The CDR3 region has the DNA TGTGCCAGCAGCCTACCCGGGACAGTCAACTACAATGAGCAGTTCTTC. Translated, it gives CASSLPGTVNYNEQFF.

This chain joins TRBV7-2 and TRBJ2-3; 11 nucleotides agree with TRBD2. V was clipped by 5 bases and J by 2 bases; unmatched bases: 6. CDR1 SGHTA and CDR2 FQGNSA come from the germline V gene. The CDR3 extends over 16 amino acids. The CDR3 protein is CASSQRLAGHTDTQYF. CDR3 coding DNA: TGTGCCAGCAGCCAAAGACTAGCGGGGCACACAGATACGCAGTATTTT.

CDR3 loop: CASSLYGAINTEAFF. DNA for the CDR3: TGTGCCAGCAGCTTGTATGGAGCTATTAACACTGAAGCTTTCTTT. The J gene is TRBJ1-1, the V gene TRBV5-6; no definite D call. The CDR3 runs to 15 residues. The V end lost 1 base, the J end lost 2 bases, and 12 bases lay between the germline ends. Germline V lookup: CDR1 SGHDT, CDR2 YYEEEE. The whole variable domain, filled in from reference TRBV5-6 and TRBJ1-1, reads DAGVTQSPTHLIKTRGQQVTLRCSPKSGHDTVSWYQQALGQGPQFIFQYYEEEERQRGNFPDRFSGHQFPNYSSELNVNALLLGDSALYLCASSLYGAINTEAFFGQGTRLTVV.

This clone has a handful of counts. The rearrangement links TRBV5-1 to TRBJ2-2; the match to TRBD2 covers 11 bases. This CDR3 region has 17 residues. Per the germline V gene, CDR1 is SGHRS and CDR2 is YFSETQ. After removal of 3 bases from V and 4 bases from J, the junction contained 8 bases not matched to a gene. This CDR3 is CASSSAASGGPTGELFF. CDR3 bases: TGCGCCAGCAGCTCAGCCGCTAGCGGGGGGCCCACCGGGGAGCTGTTTTTT. The variable domain in full, completed from reference TRBV5-1 and TRBJ2-2, reads KAGVTQTPRYLIKTRGQQVTLSCSPISGHRSVSWYQQTPGQGLQFLFEYFSETQRNKGNFPGRFSGRQFSNSRSEMNVSTLELGDSALYLCASSSAASGGPTGELFFGEGSRLTVL.